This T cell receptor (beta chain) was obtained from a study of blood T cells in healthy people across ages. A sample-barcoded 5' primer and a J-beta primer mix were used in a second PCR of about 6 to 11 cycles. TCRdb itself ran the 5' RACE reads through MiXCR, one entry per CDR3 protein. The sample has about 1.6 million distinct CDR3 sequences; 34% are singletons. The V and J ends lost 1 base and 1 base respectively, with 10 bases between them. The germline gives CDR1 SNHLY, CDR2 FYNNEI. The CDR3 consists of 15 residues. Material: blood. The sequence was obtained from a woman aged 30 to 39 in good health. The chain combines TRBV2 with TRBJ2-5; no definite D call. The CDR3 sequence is CASSEDLPGQETQYF. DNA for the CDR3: TGTGCCAGCAGTGAAGACCTTCCGGGCCAAGAGACCCAGTACTTC.